This T cell receptor beta chain was documented in a study of T-cell reconstitution after alpha-beta-depleted transplantation in children. Note on this clonotype: Its antigen is as yet unknown.

The TCRbeta library was prepared with unique molecular identifiers. From the PCR reads, TCRdb called clonotypes with MiXCR, one entry per CDR3 protein. The repertoire has around 440,000 distinct CDR3 sequences, about 16% of them found once; the top ten carry just under 30%. Whole-study findings and limits: There were reportedly several hundred expanded graft clones from which alpha-beta T cells came about two months after transplant.

The sample was PBMCs, mostly from graft donor cells, taken 360 days after TCRalphabeta/CD19-depleted stem cell transplant. This clonotype was obtained from a boy in the first two years of life who had a stem cell transplant for Wiskott-Aldrich syndrome, so the T cells may come from the graft donor.

The DNA of the CDR3 is TGTGCCAGCAGTTCTCACGGGACCCAAAGGTGGTACTTC. It yields the protein CASSSHGTQRWYF. The chain has TRBV6-5 and TRBJ2-5; D tentatively fits TRBD1 or TRBD2 (5 bases each). Germline V lookup: CDR1 MNHEY, CDR2 SVGAGI. The CDR3 is 13 amino acids. Between the trimmed V and J ends, which lost 4 bases and 13 bases, there was a span of 19 bases.